One sample yielded the 3 T cell receptor beta chains listed below, sequenced in a study of T cell repertoires in cytomegalovirus infection. One entry per CDR3 protein, called by TCRdb with MiXCR from the reads. The top ten clones hold roughly 50% of a sample with approximately 260,000 distinct CDR3 sequences, about a sixth of them seen once. Sequences were obtained from CD8+ T cells from PBMCs. The receptors here all came from a human donor in good health (CMV status not recorded). Some clones in this sample may be carry-over from other donors' samples.

This clonotype occurred a few times. This chain connects TRBV28 to TRBJ1-5, with 9 nucleotides matching TRBD1. Germline-derived CDR1 and CDR2 are MDHEN and SYDVKM. Losses at the gene ends were 3 bases for V and 0 bases for J; bases not matched to a gene: 6. This CDR3 spans 17 amino acids. This CDR3 is CASSLDRGSYSNQPQHF. The CDR3 region has the DNA TGTGCCAGCAGTTTGGACAGGGGATCTTATAGCAATCAGCCCCAGCATTTT.

This chain joins TRBV6-2 or TRBV6-3 and TRBJ1-5; D not certain. The CDR3 has 13 residues. The V gene's germline CDR1 is MNHEY and CDR2 SVGEGT. The ends were cut back, 8 bases at V and 7 bases at J, with 15 bases in the middle. CDR3 residues: CASSPWNGQPQHF. CDR3 coding DNA: TGTGCCAGCTCCCCCTGGAACGGGCAGCCCCAGCATTTT.

The rearrangement uses TRBV27 and TRBJ2-1, with TRBD1 identical over 7 bases. CDR3 length: 14 residues. Germline loops: CDR1 MNHEY, CDR2 SMNVEV (reference sequence). V shed 7 bases, J shed 6 bases, and the junction held 9 bases outside the gene matches. CDR3 in amino acids: CASTPPDRTNEQFF. The CDR3 DNA is TGTGCCAGCACCCCCCCGGACAGGACCAATGAGCAGTTCTTC.